This T cell receptor (beta chain) appears in the sequencing data of a study of blood T cell repertoires in COVID-19. Overall study: Whether acute or convalescent, the COVID-19 samples came from the United States, Italy and Spain. The analysed material was cDNA or gDNA that came from T cells, B-cell-depleted T cells, or PBMCs.

Methods used by the authors: By means of reference gene primer amplification, nucleated cell counts were estimated. Using immunoSEQ multiplex PCR, the repertoire was profiled, and TCRdb retains in-frame clones only, with some absent. The V and J calls and clone size were taken over from that table, and D and trimming were inferred from the DNA. The sample lists 120,000 or so clones; around 89% were seen once. Sequenced input: peripheral blood. The receptor was isolated from a human donor in a cohort sampled during active COVID-19.

CDR3 region: CATSDLSSGNEQFF. The CDR3 nucleotides read TGTGCCACCAGTGATTTGAGTAGCGGTAATGAGCAGTTCTTC. The rearrangement joins TRBV24-1 to TRBJ2-1; TRBD2 might be the D (6 bases). From germline, CDR1 is KGHDR and CDR2 SFDVKD. Trimming stripped 0 bases from V and 7 bases from J, with 9 bases between. The CDR3 is 14 residues long.